Below, 14 T cell receptor beta chains from the same sample are listed, as sequenced in a study of human T cells and chemical hapten exposure. Time point described: patch test 1, 2 weeks after DPC sensitization. Noted treatment: therapeutic diphenylcyclopropenone sensitization with weekly scalp DPC. TCRdb re-derived calls from the RACE reads in MiXCR, one entry per CDR3 protein. This table holds around 120,000 distinct CDR3 sequences, roughly 12% found once. Sequencing used whole blood, obtained in connection with sensitization to the hapten diphenylcyclopropenone (DPC). The receptor source for this set is a woman aged 45-65 years with alopecia areata. Some clones in this sample may be carry-over from other donors' samples.

The sample holds many counts of this clonotype. V and J are TRBV5-1 and TRBJ2-6; the D is unclear. This CDR3 region has 15 residues. From germline, CDR1 is SGHRS and CDR2 YFSETQ. V was shortened by 2 bases and J by 0 bases, with 6 bases between the two germline ends. CDR3 DNA sequence: TGCGCCAGCAGCTTTTCCAGCTCTGGGGCCAACGTCCTGACTTTC. This codes for CASSFSSSGANVLTF.

Ten or more counts support this clonotype. V usage is TRBV28 and J usage is TRBJ1-2; D possibly corresponds to TRBD1 (5 bases). The CDR3 loop spans 14 amino acids. Trimming stripped 5 bases from V and 2 bases from J, with 12 bases between. From germline, CDR1 is MDHEN and CDR2 SYDVKM. The CDR3 nucleotides are TGTGCCAGCAGTCGAGTACGGGGGAACTATGGCTACACCTTC. Its translation: CASSRVRGNYGYTF.

The sample holds many counts of this clonotype. This chain joins TRBV28 and TRBJ1-3, with a tentative D call TRBD1 (5 bases). CDR3 length equals 14 residues. The V end lost 2 bases, the J end lost 3 bases, and 8 bases lay between the germline ends. Germline loops: CDR1 MDHEN, CDR2 SYDVKM. As DNA, the CDR3 is TGTGCCAGCAGTTTAGGGGGTAGTGGAAACACCATATATTTT. It translates to CASSLGGSGNTIYF.

The table lists this clonotype with a few counts. This rearrangement joins TRBV7-9 to TRBJ1-1; D is unclear. The CDR3 totals 14 residues. Germline CDR1 SEHNR, CDR2 FQNEAQ (reference sequence). The V end lost 5 bases, the J end lost 4 bases, and 14 bases lay between the germline ends. Written as DNA, the CDR3 is TGTGCCAGCAGCCTGTCCTATGGTTCCACTGAAGCTTTCTTT. Residues: CASSLSYGSTEAFF.

This clonotype has a handful of counts. This chain joins TRBV5-1 and TRBJ2-7; 8 nucleotides agree with TRBD2. The CDR3 spans 15 residues. The V gene's germline CDR1 is SGHRS and CDR2 YFSETQ. V lost 3 bases to trimming and J lost 4 bases; unmatched junction nucleotides: 9. The CDR3 reads CASSYTAGAGYEQYF. Written as DNA, the CDR3 is TGCGCCAGCAGCTATACAGCGGGGGCTGGGTACGAGCAGTACTTC.

The chain carries TRBV19 and TRBJ2-5; D is perhaps TRBD1 (6 bases). Trimming cost V 4 bases and J 3 bases, with 15 bases left between them. Germline CDR1 LNHDA, CDR2 SQIVND (reference sequence). The CDR3 covers 15 residues. DNA for the CDR3: TGTGCCAGTAGTACCACAGGGACAAGAAAAGAGACCCAGTACTTC. Its translation is CASSTTGTRKETQYF.

In this sample, this clonotype turned up a few times. The rearrangement links TRBV7-2 to TRBJ2-1; D unclear. The germline V gene encodes CDR1 SGHTA and CDR2 FQGNSA. CDR3 size: 12 residues. Trimming took off 1 base at V and 9 bases at J, with 7 bases between the two ends. DNA for the CDR3: TGTGCCAGCAGCTTAGGTGAACGTGAGCAGTTCTTC. This codes for CASSLGEREQFF.

This clonotype was seen ten or more times. V and J are TRBV18 and TRBJ1-5, with D unresolved. The ends were cut back, 2 bases at V and 1 base at J, with 3 bases in the middle. Germline CDR1 KGHSH, CDR2 LQKENI. The length of the CDR3 is 13 residues. The CDR3 DNA reads TGTGCCAGCTCACCAGGGAGCAATCAGCCCCAGCATTTT. Its translation is CASSPGSNQPQHF.

V is TRBV4-1 and J is TRBJ2-3; a weak D match, TRBD2 (7 bases). Trimming shortened V by 1 base and J by 0 bases, and 20 bases separated the two germline ends. CDR3 length: 19 residues. Germline V lookup: CDR1 MGHRA, CDR2 YSYEKL. The CDR3, as DNA: TGCGCCAGCAGCCAAGGAAACTCGTGGGGGGGCCGCAGCACAGATACGCAGTATTTT. Its protein is CASSQGNSWGGRSTDTQYF.

By its share, this clonotype is medium-sized. The V gene is TRBV6-6, the J gene TRBJ2-3; no clear D gene. Germline CDR1 MNHNY, CDR2 SVGAGI (reference sequence). V was clipped by 8 bases and J by 1 base, with 16 bases between them. This CDR3 region has 15 residues. CDR3 loop: CASDNLGSRTDTQYF. CDR3 sequence (DNA): TGTGCCAGCGACAACCTTGGGTCCCGCACAGATACGCAGTATTTT.

This clonotype was found once. The chain has TRBV28 and TRBJ1-2; perhaps TRBD1 as D (6 bases). There are 14 residues in the CDR3. V shed 8 bases and J shed 3 bases, with 16 bases lying between them. Germline-derived CDR1 and CDR2 are MDHEN and SYDVKM. The DNA of the CDR3 is TGTGCCAGCGTATCTGGACAGTCGGACTATGGCTACACCTTC. Its protein is CASVSGQSDYGYTF.

The genes are TRBV28 and TRBJ1-2, with D uncertain. The CDR3 spans 15 residues. Germline-derived CDR1 and CDR2 are MDHEN and SYDVKM. Trimming left V 7 bases short and J 1 base short, with 16 bases between. The CDR3 region has the DNA TGTGCCAGCACCCCACGAACCCGGAGTAACTATGGCTACACCTTC. Translation gives CASTPRTRSNYGYTF.

This clonotype was counted only a few times. This chain connects TRBV20-1 to TRBJ1-2; maybe TRBD1 (5 bases). The V gene's germline CDR1 is DFQATT and CDR2 SNEGSKA (reference sequence). The ends were cut back, 5 bases at V and 0 bases at J, with 13 bases in the middle. This CDR3 contains 14 residues. CDR3 sequence: CSAYKTDANYGYTF. CDR3 DNA sequence: TGCAGTGCTTACAAGACAGACGCTAACTATGGCTACACCTTC.

The CDR3 DNA reads TGCGCCAGCAGTGAGCCCGGGACAGGGGTTTTCGAGCAGTACTTC. It codes for CASSEPGTGVFEQYF. V usage is TRBV10-1 and J usage is TRBJ2-7; 10 nucleotides align to TRBD1. The V gene's germline CDR1 is WNHNN and CDR2 SYGVQD (reference sequence). The CDR3 has 15 amino acids. V trimming: 2 bases; J trimming: 6 bases; junction bases outside the gene matches: 7.